Listed below are T cell receptor beta chains from one sample, sequenced in a study of T cell repertoires in cytomegalovirus infection. In TCRdb, the reads were re-called with MiXCR into one record per CDR3 protein. The data contain about 340,000 distinct CDR3 sequences, about 29% of them seen just once; the ten biggest clones take up around 18%. Their antigens are not known. Sequenced material: cultured PBMCs, taken from culture after CMV antigen stimulation. Every receptor here comes from a human donor in good health (CMV status not recorded). Some clones in this sample may be carry-over from other donors' samples. CDR3s include the opening cysteine and the closing phenylalanine or tryptophan. A D gene is named only where the DNA matches it firmly. Size tells how often a clone was seen (once, few, many) or the class of an expanded clone, and some rows leave it out.

d_call clone_size j_call v_call cdr3_aa cdr3_nt
. . TRBJ1-1 TRBV5-4 CASSFLGLHNTEAFF TGTGCCAGCAGCTTTCTAGGACTTCACAACACTGAAGCTTTCTTT
. few TRBJ1-5 TRBV6-6 CASSFTGFKHF TGTGCCAGCAGTTTTACGGGATTTAAGCATTTT
. . TRBJ1-1 TRBV3-1 CASSLLVPGRTEAFF TGTGCCAGCAGCCTCCTCGTCCCAGGGAGGACTGAAGCTTTCTTT
. . TRBJ2-6 TRBV27 CASSFQGIPNVLTF TGTGCCAGCAGTTTCCAGGGAATTCCCAACGTCCTGACTTTC
. . TRBJ1-1 TRBV4-2 CASSQASNTEAFF TGTGCCAGCAGCCAGGCAAGCAACACTGAAGCTTTCTTT
. . TRBJ2-3 TRBV12-3/TRBV12-4 CASSHGLAGDTQYF TGTGCCAGCAGCCATGGACTGGCGGGAGATACGCAGTATTTT
. many TRBJ2-3 TRBV7-8 CASSLDRGGTDTQYF TGTGCCAGCAGCTTAGATCGGGGAGGAACAGATACGCAGTATTTT
. many TRBJ1-1 TRBV6-5 CASSYSRPRWGPGNTEAFF TGTGCCAGCAGTTACTCGAGACCCCGTTGGGGACCAGGGAACACTGAAGCTTTCTTT
. . TRBJ2-7 TRBV6-8 CASSYSPRYEQYF TGTGCCAGCAGTTACTCCCCGAGGTACGAGCAGTACTTC
. few TRBJ1-1 TRBV4-1 CASSQVQGTEAFF TGCGCCAGCAGCCAAGTTCAGGGGACTGAAGCTTTCTTT
TRBD2 . TRBJ2-1 TRBV19 CASSGLYSGSLPYNEQFF TGTGCCAGTAGTGGCTTATATAGCGGGTCTCTGCCTTACAATGAGCAGTTCTTC
. . TRBJ1-5 TRBV2 CAQEPKRQPQHF TGTGCCCAGGAACCCAAAAGACAGCCCCAGCATTTT
. . TRBJ1-1 TRBV10-3 CAISTRGAEAFF TGTGCCATCAGCACAAGGGGCGCCGAAGCTTTCTTT
TRBD2 few TRBJ2-5 TRBV19 CASSINGLASKETQYF TGTGCCAGTAGTATAAACGGACTAGCGTCCAAAGAGACCCAGTACTTC
. few TRBJ2-1 TRBV7-9 CASSFGSSSYNEQFF TGTGCCAGCAGCTTCGGGAGTAGCTCCTACAATGAGCAGTTCTTC
. once TRBJ2-5 TRBV5-3 CASSFLGSGRRF TGTGCCAGCAGCTTCTTAGGGTCAGGGCGACGCTTC
TRBD1 many TRBJ1-2 TRBV9 CASSSRDRFNYGYTF TGTGCCAGCAGCTCCCGGGACAGATTTAACTATGGCTACACCTTC
. many TRBJ2-4 TRBV7-8 CASSGPRENIQYF TGTGCCAGCAGTGGACCTAGGGAAAACATTCAGTACTTC
. . TRBJ1-2 TRBV7-6 CASSLVNSGFNYGYTF TGTGCCAGCAGCTTAGTTAACAGCGGTTTCAACTATGGCTACACCTTC